These 14 T cell receptor beta chains originate from one sample sequenced in a study of a mutant IDH1 vaccine in newly diagnosed glioma. These receptors are not linked to any known antigen. Time point here: week 5, during vaccination. A single vaccine dose contained 300 ug of mutant IDH1 20-mer peptide, and topical imiquimod was used with it. Profiled with immunoSEQ multiplex PCR; TCRdb holds only in-frame clones, not every one. The sample lists fewer than 70,000 clones; about 87% were seen once. This specimen consisted of PBMCs, obtained from a glioma patient whose treatment included an IDH1 peptide vaccine. The receptors were sampled from a woman between 35 and 50 years old with glioma.

The chain joins TRBV10-1 to TRBJ1-2, with D maybe TRBD1 (6 bases). Trimming cost V 0 bases and J 4 bases, with 9 bases left between them. Per the germline V gene, CDR1 is WNHNN and CDR2 is SYGVQD (reference sequence). CDR3 length: 14 amino acids. CDR3 protein: CASSESRGGYGYTF. The CDR3 DNA follows: TGCGCCAGCAGTGAGTCCAGGGGCGGCTATGGCTACACCTTC.

V usage is TRBV9 and J usage is TRBJ1-1; TRBD1 is a possible D gene (6 bases). Per germline, CDR1 SGDLS and CDR2 YYNGEE. This CDR3 is 15 amino acids long. Between the trimmed V and J ends, which lost 0 bases and 4 bases, there was a span of 13 bases. CDR3 sequence: CASSVDEGGFTEAFF. CDR3 DNA: TGTGCCAGCAGCGTAGATGAGGGGGGGTTCACTGAAGCTTTCTTT.

This sequence joins TRBV15 and TRBJ2-3; 11 bases are shared with TRBD2. This CDR3 is 16 amino acids long. Germline CDR1 LNHNV, CDR2 YYDKDF (reference sequence). V shed 0 bases and J 6 bases; nucleotides not matched to a gene: 5. The CDR3 DNA follows: TGTGCCACCAGCAGAGATACTAGCGGGAGAGTTGATACGCAGTATTTT. Amino acid sequence: CATSRDTSGRVDTQYF.

This rearrangement joins TRBV19 to TRBJ2-1; 12 nucleotides match TRBD2. The junction had 11 bases not matched to a gene; V was cut back by 6 bases and J by 8 bases. The CDR3 runs to 16 residues. Germline CDR1 is LNHDA and CDR2 is SQIVND (reference sequence). The CDR3 DNA follows: TGTGCCAGTAGCCCATCTAGCGGGAGGGCCCCAGATGAGCAGTTCTTC. Encoded protein: CASSPSSGRAPDEQFF.

V and J are TRBV15 and TRBJ2-7; D is unclear. This CDR3 spans 12 amino acids. V was trimmed by 6 bases and J by 1 base, leaving 7 bases between them. Germline assignment: CDR1 LNHNV and CDR2 YYDKDF (reference sequence). The CDR3 loop is CATSPRSYEQYF. The CDR3 bases are TGTGCCACCAGTCCCCGATCCTACGAGCAGTACTTC. The variable domain in full, completed from reference TRBV15 and TRBJ2-7, reads DAMVIQNPRYQVTQFGKPVTLSCSQTLNHNVMYWYQQKSSQAPKLLFHYYDKDFNNEADTPDNFQSRRPNTSFCFLDIRSPGLGDTAMYLCATSPRSYEQYFGPGTRLTVT.

The chain links TRBV4-2 to TRBJ1-5; maybe TRBD1 (6 bases). CDR3 size: 16 residues. V was pared by 1 base and J by 5 bases, with 15 bases between. Germline CDR1 is LGHNA and CDR2 is YNFKEQ. CDR3 coding DNA: TGTGCCAGCAGCCAAGTACTGGGGGCGCGGGATCAGCCCCAGCATTTT. Amino acid sequence: CASSQVLGARDQPQHF.

The V call is TRBV5-5, the J call TRBJ2-5; maybe TRBD2 (5 bases). CDR3 length equals 15 residues. Trimming removed 3 bases from V and 5 bases from J, with 17 bases in between. From germline, CDR1 is SGHKS and CDR2 YYEKEE (reference sequence). CDR3 sequence: CASSYGRGSVETQYF. The CDR3, as DNA: TGTGCCAGCAGCTACGGGCGCGGGTCGGTCGAGACCCAGTACTTC.

This rearrangement joins TRBV10-3 to TRBJ1-4; 10 bases agree with TRBD1. Germline-derived CDR1 and CDR2 are ENHRY and SYGVKD. The CDR3 spans 13 residues. J lost 8 bases, V lost 6 bases, and 3 bases had no gene match. CDR3 nucleotides: TGTGCCATCAGGGGGACAGGGGAGGAAAAACTGTTTTTT. It codes for CAIRGTGEEKLFF.

The chain joins TRBV4-2 to TRBJ2-5; TRBD2 might be the D (6 bases). Trimming left V 4 bases short and J 5 bases short, with 17 bases between. Looked up from germline, CDR1 is LGHNA and CDR2 is YNFKEQ. CDR3 size: 15 residues. The CDR3 region is CASSPNRDSGETQYF. For the CDR3, the DNA is TGTGCCAGCAGCCCGAATAGGGACTCGGGGGAGACCCAGTACTTC.

This clone came up a few times. The V gene is TRBV11-2, the J gene TRBJ1-1, with TRBD1 as a possible D gene (5 bases). The CDR3 runs to 15 residues. The V end was cut by 8 bases, the J end by 3 bases, with 19 bases between. Germline CDR1 is SGHAT and CDR2 is FQNNGV. CDR3 region: CASAREGMSYTEAFF. In DNA form, the CDR3 reads TGTGCCAGCGCGAGGGAGGGGATGAGTTACACTGAAGCTTTCTTT.

The chain combines TRBV19 with TRBJ1-1, with D uncertain. V gave up 2 bases and J gave up 7 bases, with 17 bases separating them. CDR3 length equals 15 residues. CDR1 and CDR2 (germline): LNHDA, SQIVND (reference sequence). CDR3: CASSISGGLGIEAFF. The CDR3 DNA follows: TGTGCCAGTAGTATATCGGGAGGGCTAGGCATTGAAGCTTTCTTT.

The rearrangement uses TRBV27 and TRBJ1-2; 9 bases map to TRBD1. The germline gives CDR1 MNHEY, CDR2 SMNVEV (reference sequence). V lost 8 bases and J lost 6; bases outside the gene matches: 4. The CDR3 covers 12 residues. The CDR3 coding sequence is TGTGCCAGCTCGGACAGGGGCGATGGCTACACCTTC. As protein: CASSDRGDGYTF.

A single count supports this clone. The V gene is TRBV6-5, the J gene TRBJ1-6; D gene uncertain. V lost 0 bases and J 7 bases, leaving 10 bases between the germline ends. The CDR3 runs to 15 residues. Germline CDR1 MNHEY, CDR2 SVGAGI. The CDR3 protein is CASSYSNLSNSPLHF. The CDR3 coding sequence is TGTGCCAGCAGTTACTCGAACCTGTCGAATTCACCCCTCCACTTT.

The rearrangement links TRBV7-6 to TRBJ2-1, with D perhaps matching TRBD2 (5 bases). This CDR3 comprises 14 residues. Per the germline V gene, CDR1 is SGHVS and CDR2 is FNYEAQ. Trimming removed 1 base at V and 4 bases at J, with 8 bases between. The CDR3 DNA sequence: TGTGCCAGCAGCTTAGATCGGGGTTACAATGAGCAGTTCTTC. Protein sequence: CASSLDRGYNEQFF.